This TCR beta chain was sequenced in a study of T-cell reconstitution after alpha-beta-depleted transplantation in children. Unique molecular identifiers were incorporated during preparation of the TCRbeta library. Each CDR3 protein gets one entry after TCRdb re-called the PCR reads with MiXCR. The table has nearly 400,000 distinct CDR3 sequences, around 21% seen once. The CDR3 numbers 11 amino acids, ends counted. In regard to this clonotype: This likely comes from a read error, as the CDR3 has no conserved phenylalanine or tryptophan at its end. The limits of the CDR3 on the DNA are not certain, so only TCRdb's listed CDR3 is given.

This TCR came from a human donor who donated a stem cell graft to a child with acute myeloid leukemia. The chain links TRBV21-1 to TRBJ2-1; TRBD2, the D gene given by the table, was not confirmed from the DNA. TRBV21-1 is given as a pseudogene. Sequencing was performed on PBMCs from the stem cell graft donor, taken from the stem cell graft. The CDR3 here is CASSKVFGGCV.